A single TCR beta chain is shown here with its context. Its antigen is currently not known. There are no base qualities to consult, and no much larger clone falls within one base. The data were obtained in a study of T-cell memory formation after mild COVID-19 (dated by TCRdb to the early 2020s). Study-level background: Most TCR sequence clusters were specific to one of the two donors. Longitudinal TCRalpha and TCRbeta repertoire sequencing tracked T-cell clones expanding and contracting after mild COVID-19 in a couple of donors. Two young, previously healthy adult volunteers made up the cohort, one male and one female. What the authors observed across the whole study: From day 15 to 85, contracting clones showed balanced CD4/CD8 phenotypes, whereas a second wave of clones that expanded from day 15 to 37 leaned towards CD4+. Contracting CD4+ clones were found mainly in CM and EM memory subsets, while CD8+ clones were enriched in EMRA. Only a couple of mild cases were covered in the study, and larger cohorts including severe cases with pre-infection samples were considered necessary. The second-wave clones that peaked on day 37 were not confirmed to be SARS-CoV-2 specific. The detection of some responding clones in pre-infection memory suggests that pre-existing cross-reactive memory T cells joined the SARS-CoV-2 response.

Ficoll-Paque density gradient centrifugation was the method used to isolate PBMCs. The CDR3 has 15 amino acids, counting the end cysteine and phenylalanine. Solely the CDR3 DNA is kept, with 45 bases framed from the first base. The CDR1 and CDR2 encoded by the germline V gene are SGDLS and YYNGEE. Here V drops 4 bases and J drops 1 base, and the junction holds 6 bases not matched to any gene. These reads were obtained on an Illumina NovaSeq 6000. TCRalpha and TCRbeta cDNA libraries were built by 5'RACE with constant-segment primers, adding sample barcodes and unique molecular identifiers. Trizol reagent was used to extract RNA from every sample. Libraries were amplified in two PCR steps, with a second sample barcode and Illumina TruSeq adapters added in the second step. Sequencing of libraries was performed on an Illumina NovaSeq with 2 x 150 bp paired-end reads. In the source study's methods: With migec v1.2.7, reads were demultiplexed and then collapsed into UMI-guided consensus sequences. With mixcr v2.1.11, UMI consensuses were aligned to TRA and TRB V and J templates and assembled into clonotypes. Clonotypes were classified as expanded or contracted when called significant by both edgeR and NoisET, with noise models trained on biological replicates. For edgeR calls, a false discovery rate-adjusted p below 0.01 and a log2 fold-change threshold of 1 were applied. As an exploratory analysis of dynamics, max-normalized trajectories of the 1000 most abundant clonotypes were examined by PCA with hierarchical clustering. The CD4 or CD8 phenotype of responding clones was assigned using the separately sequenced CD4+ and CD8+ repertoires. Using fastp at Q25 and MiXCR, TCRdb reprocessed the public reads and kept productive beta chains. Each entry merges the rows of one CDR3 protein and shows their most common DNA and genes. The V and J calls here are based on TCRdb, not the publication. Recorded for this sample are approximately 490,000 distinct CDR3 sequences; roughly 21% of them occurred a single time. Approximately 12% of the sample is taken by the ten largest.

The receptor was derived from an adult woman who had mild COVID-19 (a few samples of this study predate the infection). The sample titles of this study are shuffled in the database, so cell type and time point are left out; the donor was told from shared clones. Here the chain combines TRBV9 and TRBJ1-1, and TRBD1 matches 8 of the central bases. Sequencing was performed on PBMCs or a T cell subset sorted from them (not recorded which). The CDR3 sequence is CASSTGQGWNTEAFF. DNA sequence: TGTGCCAGCAGCACTGGACAGGGATGGAACACTGAAGCTTTCTTT.